This TCR beta chain was recorded in a study of T cell responses to AZD1222 COVID-19 vaccine. Study details: Pooled samples include second doses given at about 4 or 12 weeks.

Turning to this clone: Its antigen is still unknown.

Trimming cost V 4 bases and J 3 bases; bases outside gene matches: 6. The CDR3 loop spans 16 amino acids. Germline V gene sequence: CDR1 SNHLY, CDR2 FYNNEI. Points from the study as a whole: Reportedly, nearly half of unique spike TCRs recognized epitopes outside B.1.351/B.1.1.7 mutations. White British people made up most donors, females outnumbered males, and clonal diversity was possibly underestimated. The peak T cell response came first, and repertoires were sampled only after it.

Generated by immunoSEQ multiplex PCR, the TCRdb table keeps only in-frame clones and is missing some. The sample shows around 150,000 clones, around 90% of them seen only once. The chain recombines TRBV2 with TRBJ1-3; 10 positions match TRBD1. Sample: peripheral blood, taken on day 0 of AZD1222 vaccination. This receptor was taken from an adult in good health. The CDR3 loop is CASSGTGTGDGNTIYF. CDR3 nucleotide sequence: TGTGCCAGCAGTGGAACCGGGACAGGGGATGGAAACACCATATATTTT.